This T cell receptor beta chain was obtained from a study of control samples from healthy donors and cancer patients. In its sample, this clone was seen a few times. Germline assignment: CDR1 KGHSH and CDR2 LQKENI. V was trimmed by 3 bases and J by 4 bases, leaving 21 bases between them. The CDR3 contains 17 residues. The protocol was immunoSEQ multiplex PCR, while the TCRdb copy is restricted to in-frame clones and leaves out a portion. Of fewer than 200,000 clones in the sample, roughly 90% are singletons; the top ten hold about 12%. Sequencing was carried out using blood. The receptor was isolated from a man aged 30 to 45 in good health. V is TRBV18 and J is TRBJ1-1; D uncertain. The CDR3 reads CASSPQRGVFRGTEAFF. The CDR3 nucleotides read TGTGCCAGCTCACCGCAGCGGGGAGTCTTTCGTGGCACTGAAGCTTTCTTT.